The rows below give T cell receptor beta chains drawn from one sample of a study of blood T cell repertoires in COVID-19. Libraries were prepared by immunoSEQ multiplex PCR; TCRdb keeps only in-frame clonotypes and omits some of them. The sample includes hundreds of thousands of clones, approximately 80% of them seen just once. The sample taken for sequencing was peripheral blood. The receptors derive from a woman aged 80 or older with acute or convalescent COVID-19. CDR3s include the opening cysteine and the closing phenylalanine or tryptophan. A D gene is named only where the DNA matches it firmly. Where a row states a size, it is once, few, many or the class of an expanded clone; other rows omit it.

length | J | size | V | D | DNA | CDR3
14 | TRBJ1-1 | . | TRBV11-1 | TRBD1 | TGTGCCAGCAGCCCCAGACAGGGAATCACTGAAGCTTTCTTT | CASSPRQGITEAFF
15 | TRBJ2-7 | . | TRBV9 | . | TGTGCCAGCAGCGTAGCTACAGGGAATTATTACGAGCAGTACTTC | CASSVATGNYYEQYF
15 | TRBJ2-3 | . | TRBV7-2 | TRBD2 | TGTGCCAGCAGCTTAGAGGGCGGGGGAAGGGATACGCAGTATTTT | CASSLEGGGRDTQYF
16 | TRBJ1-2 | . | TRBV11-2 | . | TGTGCCAGCAGCTTAGATACGGCAGGGCGTCTCTATGGCTACACCTTC | CASSLDTAGRLYGYTF
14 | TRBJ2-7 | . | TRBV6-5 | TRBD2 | TGTGCCAGCCGGGGGACTAGTGGATCCTACGAGCAGTACTTC | CASRGTSGSYEQYF
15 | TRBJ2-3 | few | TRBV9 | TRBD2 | TGTGCCAGCAGGGGTGGAGCGGGAGACGCAGATACGCAGTATTTT | CASRGGAGDADTQYF
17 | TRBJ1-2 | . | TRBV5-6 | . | TGTGCCAGCAGCTTGGCCGTTGTACAGGGTCTGGGGTATGGCTACACCTTC | CASSLAVVQGLGYGYTF
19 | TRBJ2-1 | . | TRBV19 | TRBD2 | TGTGCCAGTAGTCCCCGCCTAGCGGGGCCTGAAAGCTCCTACAATGAGCAGTTCTTC | CASSPRLAGPESSYNEQFF
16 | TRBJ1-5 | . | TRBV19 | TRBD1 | TGTGCCAGTACGAGCCCCGGGACAGGCTACAATCAGCCCCAGCATTTT | CASTSPGTGYNQPQHF
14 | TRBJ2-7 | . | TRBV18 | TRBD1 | TGTGCCAGCTCCCCCGGGACAGGGCTGCACGAGCAGTACTTC | CASSPGTGLHEQYF
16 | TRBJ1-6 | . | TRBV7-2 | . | TGTGCCAGCAGCCGTTCCCAGGGAAATATTAATTCACCCCTCCACTTT | CASSRSQGNINSPLHF
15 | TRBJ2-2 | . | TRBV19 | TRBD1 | TGTGCCAGTAAACCGGGACAGACGAACACCGGGGAGCTGTTTTTT | CASKPGQTNTGELFF
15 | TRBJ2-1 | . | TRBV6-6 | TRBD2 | TGTGCCAGCAGCACCTCGGGAGGCACCTACAATGAGCAGTTCTTC | CASSTSGGTYNEQFF
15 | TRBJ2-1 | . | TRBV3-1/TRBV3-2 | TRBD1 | TGTGCCAGCAGCCAAGATTCCGGGACAGGGCGTGAGCAGTTCTTC | CASSQDSGTGREQFF
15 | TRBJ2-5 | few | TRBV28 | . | TGTGCCAGCAGTCCGAATCCCCGGTCTTCAGAGACCCAGTACTTC | CASSPNPRSSETQYF
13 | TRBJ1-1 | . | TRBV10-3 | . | TGTGCCATCAGTTCACAGGTAAACACTGAAGCTTTCTTT | CAISSQVNTEAFF
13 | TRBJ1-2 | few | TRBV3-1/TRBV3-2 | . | TGTGCCAGCAGCGGGCAGCTTGGCTATGGCTACACCTTC | CASSGQLGYGYTF
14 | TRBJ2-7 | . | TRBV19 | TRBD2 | TGTGCCAGTAGCACCACGCGCGGGACTAAAGAGCAGTACTTC | CASSTTRGTKEQYF
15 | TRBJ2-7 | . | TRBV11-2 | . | TGTGCCAGCAGCTTAGATTCACAGGGAGTCTACGAGCAGTACTTC | CASSLDSQGVYEQYF
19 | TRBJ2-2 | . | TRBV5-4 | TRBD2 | TGTGCCAGCAGCTTGGCCAGGACTAGCGGGAGGGCCACGGCCGGGGAGCTGTTTTTT | CASSLARTSGRATAGELFF
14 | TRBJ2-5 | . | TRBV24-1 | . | TGTGCCACCAGTGACCCGACAGGTCCGGAGACCCAGTACTTC | CATSDPTGPETQYF
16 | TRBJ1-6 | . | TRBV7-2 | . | TGTGCCAGCAGCTTAATGAGCAAAACAGGGCTATCACCCCTCCACTTT | CASSLMSKTGLSPLHF
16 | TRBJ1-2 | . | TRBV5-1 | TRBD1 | TGCGCCAGCAGCTTGGAGACTTCGGGACAGGGTCTCTCCTACACCTTC | CASSLETSGQGLSYTF
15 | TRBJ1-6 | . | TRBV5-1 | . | TGCGCCAGCAGCTTGGGTGGCAGCGAAAATTCACCCCTCCACTTT | CASSLGGSENSPLHF
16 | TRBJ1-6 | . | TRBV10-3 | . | TGTGCCATCAGTGAGCGCCGGGGGGTAAAGGATTCACCCCTCCACTTT | CAISERRGVKDSPLHF
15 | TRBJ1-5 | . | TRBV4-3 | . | TGCGCCAGCAGCCAAGGGAGGGAGCGAAATCAGCCCCAGCATTTT | CASSQGRERNQPQHF
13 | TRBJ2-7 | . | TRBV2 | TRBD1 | TGTGCCAGCAGGGGACAGGCTTCCCACGAGCAGTACTTC | CASRGQASHEQYF
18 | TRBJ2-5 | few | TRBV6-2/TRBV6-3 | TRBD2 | TGTGCCAGCAGTTCCAACCGCCGGAGTAGCGGGACCCCTCCAAGGGGGTACTTC | CASSSNRRSSGTPPRGYF
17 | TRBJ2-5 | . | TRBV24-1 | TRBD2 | TGTGCCACCAGTGACCGAGGGACTAGCGGGATCGGAGAGACCCAGTACTTC | CATSDRGTSGIGETQYF
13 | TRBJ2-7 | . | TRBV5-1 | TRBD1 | TGCGCCAGCAGCTCGCCGGGACAGGGCGTCACGTACTTC | CASSSPGQGVTYF
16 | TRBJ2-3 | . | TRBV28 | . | TGTGCCAGCAGTTCGAGTCTGCGAGCGGAGACAGATACGCAGTATTTT | CASSSSLRAETDTQYF
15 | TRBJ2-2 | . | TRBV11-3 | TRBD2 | TGTGCCAGCAGCTCGACTAGCGGGGGCATCGGGGAGCTGTTTTTT | CASSSTSGGIGELFF
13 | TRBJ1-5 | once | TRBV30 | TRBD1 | TGTGCCTGGAGTCAAGGGGGCCATCAGCCCCAGCATTTT | CAWSQGGHQPQHF
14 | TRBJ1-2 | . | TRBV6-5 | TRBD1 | TGTGCCAGCAGAAGGACAGGGTGGGACTATGGCTACACCTTC | CASRRTGWDYGYTF
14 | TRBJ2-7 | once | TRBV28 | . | TGTGCCAGCAGTTTATACAGCCCGACTAGGGAGCAGTACTTC | CASSLYSPTREQYF
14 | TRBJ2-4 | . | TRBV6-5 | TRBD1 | TGTGCCAGCGCTGCAGACCGGGACAGAGGCATTCAGTACTTC | CASAADRDRGIQYF
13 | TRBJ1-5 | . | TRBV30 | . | TGTGCCTGGAGTGTAGCCGGTAATCAGCCCCAGCATTTT | CAWSVAGNQPQHF
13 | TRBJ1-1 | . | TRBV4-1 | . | TGCGCCAGCAGCCAGGTCACCGGCGGAGAAGCTTTCTTT | CASSQVTGGEAFF
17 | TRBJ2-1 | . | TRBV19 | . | TGTGCCAGTAGGGGGCTGGGGGCGGGAGAGGTCTACAATGAGCAGTTCTTC | CASRGLGAGEVYNEQFF
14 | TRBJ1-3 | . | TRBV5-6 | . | TGTGCCAGCAGCTTGCGCAGCTCTGGAAACACCATATATTTT | CASSLRSSGNTIYF
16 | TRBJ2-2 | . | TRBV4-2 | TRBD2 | TGTGCCAGCAGCCGGATTAGCGGGACGAACACCGGGGAGCTGTTTTTT | CASSRISGTNTGELFF
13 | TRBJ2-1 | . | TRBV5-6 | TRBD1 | TGTGCCAGCAGCAGGGGACAGGGCTATGAGCAGTTCTTC | CASSRGQGYEQFF
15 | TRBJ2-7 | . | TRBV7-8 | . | TGTGCCAGCAGCCGAAAGAGGGAGGGGGTCTACGAGCAGTACTTC | CASSRKREGVYEQYF
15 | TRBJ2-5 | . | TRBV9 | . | TGTGCCAGCAGCGCAATCGGGGGACAGCAAGAGACCCAGTACTTC | CASSAIGGQQETQYF
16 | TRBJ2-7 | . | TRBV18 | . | TGTGCCAGCTCACCACGTTCAGGGAAGAGCTCCTACGAGCAGTACTTC | CASSPRSGKSSYEQYF
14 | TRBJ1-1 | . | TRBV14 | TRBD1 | TGTGCCAGCAACGTAGGGGGCGCGGACACTGAAGCTTTCTTT | CASNVGGADTEAFF
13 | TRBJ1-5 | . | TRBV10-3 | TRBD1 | TGTGCCATGGGACAGTCAAGCAATCAGCCCCAGCATTTT | CAMGQSSNQPQHF
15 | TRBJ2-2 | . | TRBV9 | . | TGTGCCAGCAGCACGCGAGGGGGAATGGACGGGGAGCTGTTTTTT | CASSTRGGMDGELFF
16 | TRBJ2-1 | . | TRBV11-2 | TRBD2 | TGTGCCAGCAGCAGACAAGGACTAGCGGAGGACAATGAGCAGTTCTTC | CASSRQGLAEDNEQFF
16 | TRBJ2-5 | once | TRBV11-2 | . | TGTGCCAGCAGCTCCCTCGGCCCGGCGGCCCAAGAGACCCAGTACTTC | CASSSLGPAAQETQYF
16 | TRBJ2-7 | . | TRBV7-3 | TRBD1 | TGTGCCAGCAGCTTAAGGGACAGGGCCCTCCTTTACGAGCAGTACTTC | CASSLRDRALLYEQYF
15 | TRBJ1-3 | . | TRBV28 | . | TGTGCCAGCAGTTTATTGGCGGGGAAAGGAAACACCATATATTTT | CASSLLAGKGNTIYF
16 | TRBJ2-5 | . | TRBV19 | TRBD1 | TGTGCCAGCTCCCCCGTTCGGAACAGGGGGCGGGAGACCCAGTACTTC | CASSPVRNRGRETQYF
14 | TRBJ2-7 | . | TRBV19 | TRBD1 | TGTGCCAGTAGTCCGAGGACAGGGACCTACGAGCAGTACTTC | CASSPRTGTYEQYF
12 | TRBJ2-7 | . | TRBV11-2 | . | TGTGCCAGCAGCTTAGATCGGGTCGAGCAGTACTTC | CASSLDRVEQYF
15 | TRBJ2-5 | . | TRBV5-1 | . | TGCGCCAGCAGCTTTCCCGGGACAACCCAAGAGACCCAGTACTTC | CASSFPGTTQETQYF